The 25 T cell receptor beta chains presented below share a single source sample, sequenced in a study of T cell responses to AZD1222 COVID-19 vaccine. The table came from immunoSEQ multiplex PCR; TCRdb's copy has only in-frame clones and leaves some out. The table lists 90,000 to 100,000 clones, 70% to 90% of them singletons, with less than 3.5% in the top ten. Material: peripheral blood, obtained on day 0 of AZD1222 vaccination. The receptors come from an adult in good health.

The chain's CDR3 is CASSTGTLGEKLFF. The CDR3 DNA sequence: TGTGCCAGCTCAACCGGGACATTAGGTGAAAAACTGTTTTTT. This chain uses TRBV18 with TRBJ1-4; perhaps TRBD1 as D (6 bases). Germline V CDR1 and CDR2: KGHSH, LQKENI. This CDR3 has 14 amino acids. Trimming removed 5 bases at V and 7 bases at J, with 14 bases between. Full variable domain (outside the CDR3, taken from reference TRBV18 and TRBJ1-4): NAGVMQNPRHLVRRRGQEARLRCSPMKGHSHVYWYRQLPEEGLKFMVYLQKENIIDESGMPKERFSAEFPKEGPSILRIQQVVRGDSAAYFCASSTGTLGEKLFFGSGTQLSVL.

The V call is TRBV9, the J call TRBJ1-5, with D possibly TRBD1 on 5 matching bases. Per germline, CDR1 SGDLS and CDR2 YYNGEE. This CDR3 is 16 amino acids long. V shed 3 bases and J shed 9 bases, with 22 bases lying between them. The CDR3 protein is CASSAFNDAGLGPQHF. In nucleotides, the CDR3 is TGTGCCAGCAGCGCATTTAACGATGCGGGGCTCGGGCCCCAGCATTTT.

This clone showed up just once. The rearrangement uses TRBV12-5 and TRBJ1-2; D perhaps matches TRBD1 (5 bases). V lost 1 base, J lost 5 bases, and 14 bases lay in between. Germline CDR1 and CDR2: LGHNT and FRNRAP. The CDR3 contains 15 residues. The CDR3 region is CASGLAGGDGYGYTF. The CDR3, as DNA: TGTGCTAGTGGTTTGGCCGGAGGGGACGGGTATGGCTACACCTTC. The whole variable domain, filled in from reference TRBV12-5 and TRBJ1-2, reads DARVTQTPRHKVTEMGQEVTMRCQPILGHNTVFWYRQTMMQGLELLAYFRNRAPLDDSGMPKDRFSAEMPDATLATLKIQPSEPRDSAVYFCASGLAGGDGYGYTFGSGTRLTVV.

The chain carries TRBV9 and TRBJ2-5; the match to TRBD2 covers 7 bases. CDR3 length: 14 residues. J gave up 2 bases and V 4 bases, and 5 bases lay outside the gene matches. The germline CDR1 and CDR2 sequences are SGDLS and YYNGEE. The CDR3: CASSTGLGQETQYF. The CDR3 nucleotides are TGTGCCAGCAGCACCGGACTAGGTCAAGAGACCCAGTACTTC.

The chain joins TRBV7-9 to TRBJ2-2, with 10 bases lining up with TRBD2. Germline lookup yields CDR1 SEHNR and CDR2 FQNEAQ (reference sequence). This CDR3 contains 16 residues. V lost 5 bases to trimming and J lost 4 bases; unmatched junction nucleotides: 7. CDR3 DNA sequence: TGTGCCAGCAGCCCAGCTGGACTAGCGGCCACCGGGGAGCTGTTTTTT. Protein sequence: CASSPAGLAATGELFF.

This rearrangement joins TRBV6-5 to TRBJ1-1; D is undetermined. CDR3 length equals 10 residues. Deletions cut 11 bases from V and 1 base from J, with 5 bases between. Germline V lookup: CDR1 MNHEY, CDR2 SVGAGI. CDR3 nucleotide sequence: TGTGCCTGTCGGAACACTGAAGCTTTCTTT. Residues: CACRNTEAFF.

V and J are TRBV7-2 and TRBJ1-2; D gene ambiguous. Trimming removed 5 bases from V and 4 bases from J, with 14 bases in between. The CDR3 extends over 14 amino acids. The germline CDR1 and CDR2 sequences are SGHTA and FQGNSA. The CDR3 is CASSLTVAAYGYTF. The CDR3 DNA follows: TGTGCCAGCAGCCTTACGGTGGCGGCCTATGGCTACACCTTC.

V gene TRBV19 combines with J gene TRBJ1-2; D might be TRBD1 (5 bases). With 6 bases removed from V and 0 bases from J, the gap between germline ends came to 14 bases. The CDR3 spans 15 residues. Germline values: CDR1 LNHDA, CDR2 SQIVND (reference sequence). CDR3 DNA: TGTGCCAGTAGGGACACAGGACGTACTAACTATGGCTACACCTTC. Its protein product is CASRDTGRTNYGYTF.

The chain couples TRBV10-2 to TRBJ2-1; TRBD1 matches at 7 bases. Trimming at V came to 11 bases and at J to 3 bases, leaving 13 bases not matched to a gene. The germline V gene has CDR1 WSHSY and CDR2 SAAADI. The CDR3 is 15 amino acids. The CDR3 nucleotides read TGCGCCTCCGTTTTAGAACAGGGGAACTACAATGAGCAGTTCTTC. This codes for CASVLEQGNYNEQFF.

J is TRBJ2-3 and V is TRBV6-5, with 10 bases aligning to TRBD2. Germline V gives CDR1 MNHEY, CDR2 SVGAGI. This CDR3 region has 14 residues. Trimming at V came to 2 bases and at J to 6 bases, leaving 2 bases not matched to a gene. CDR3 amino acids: CASSYVAGGDTQYF. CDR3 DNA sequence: TGTGCCAGCAGTTACGTAGCGGGGGGCGATACGCAGTATTTT.

CDR3 in DNA: TGTGCCAGCAGCTTAGGGGGTTCCTATGGCTACACCTTC. Residues: CASSLGGSYGYTF. This rearrangement joins TRBV11-2 to TRBJ1-2, with D unclear. With 1 base removed from V and 4 bases from J, the gap between germline ends came to 7 bases. Germline assignment: CDR1 SGHAT and CDR2 FQNNGV. The CDR3 spans 13 residues.

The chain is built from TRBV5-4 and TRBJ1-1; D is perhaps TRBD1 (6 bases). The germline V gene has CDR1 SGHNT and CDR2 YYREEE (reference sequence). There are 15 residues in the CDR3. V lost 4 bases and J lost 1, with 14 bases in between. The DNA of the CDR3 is TGTGCCAGCAGCGTGCAGGGGCCACAGAACACTGAAGCTTTCTTT. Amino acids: CASSVQGPQNTEAFF.

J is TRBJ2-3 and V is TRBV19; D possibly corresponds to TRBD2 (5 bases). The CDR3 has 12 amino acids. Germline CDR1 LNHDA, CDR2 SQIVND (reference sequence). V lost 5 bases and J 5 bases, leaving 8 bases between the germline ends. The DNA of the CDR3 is TGTGCCAGTAGTCGGGGAATAGATACGCAGTATTTT. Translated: CASSRGIDTQYF.

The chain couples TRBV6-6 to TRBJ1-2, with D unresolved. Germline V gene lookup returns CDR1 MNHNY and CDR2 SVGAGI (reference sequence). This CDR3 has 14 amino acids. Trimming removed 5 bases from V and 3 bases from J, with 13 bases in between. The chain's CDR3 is CASSPALLYYGYTF. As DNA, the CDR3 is TGTGCCAGCAGTCCCGCCCTACTCTACTATGGCTACACCTTC.

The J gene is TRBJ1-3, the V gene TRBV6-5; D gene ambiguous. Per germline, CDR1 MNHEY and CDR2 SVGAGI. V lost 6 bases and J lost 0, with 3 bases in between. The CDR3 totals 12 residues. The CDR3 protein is CASRNSGNTIYF. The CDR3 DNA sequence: TGTGCCAGCAGAAACTCTGGAAACACCATATATTTT.

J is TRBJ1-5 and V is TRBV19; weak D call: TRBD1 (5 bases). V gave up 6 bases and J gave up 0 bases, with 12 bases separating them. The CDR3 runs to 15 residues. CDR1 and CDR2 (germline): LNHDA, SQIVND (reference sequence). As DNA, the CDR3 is TGTGCCAGTAGCCCGGGGACCTCTAGCAATCAGCCCCAGCATTTT. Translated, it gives CASSPGTSSNQPQHF.

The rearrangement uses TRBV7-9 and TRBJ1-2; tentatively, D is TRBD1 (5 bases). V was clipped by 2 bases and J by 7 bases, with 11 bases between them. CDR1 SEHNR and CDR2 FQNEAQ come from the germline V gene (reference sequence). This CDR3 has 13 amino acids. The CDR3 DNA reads TGTGCCAGCAGCTTACTGGACATGGCTGGCTACACCTTC. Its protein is CASSLLDMAGYTF. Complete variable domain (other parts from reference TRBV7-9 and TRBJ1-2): DTGVSQNPRHKITKRGQNVTFRCDPISEHNRLYWYRQTLGQGPEFLTYFQNEAQLEKSRLLSDRFSAERPKGSFSTLEIQRTEQGDSAMYLCASSLLDMAGYTFGSGTRLTVV.

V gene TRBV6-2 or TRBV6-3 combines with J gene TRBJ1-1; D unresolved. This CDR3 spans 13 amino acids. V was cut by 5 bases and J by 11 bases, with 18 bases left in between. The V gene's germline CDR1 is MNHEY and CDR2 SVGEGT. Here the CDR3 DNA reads TGTGCCAGCAGTCAATCGGGCCGGAACGTGGCTTTCTTT. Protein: CASSQSGRNVAFF.

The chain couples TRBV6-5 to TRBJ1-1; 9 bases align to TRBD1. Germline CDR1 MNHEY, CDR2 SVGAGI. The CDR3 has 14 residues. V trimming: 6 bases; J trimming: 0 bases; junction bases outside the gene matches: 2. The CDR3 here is CASSRDRVNTEAFF. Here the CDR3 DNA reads TGTGCCAGCAGCCGGGACAGGGTGAACACTGAAGCTTTCTTT.

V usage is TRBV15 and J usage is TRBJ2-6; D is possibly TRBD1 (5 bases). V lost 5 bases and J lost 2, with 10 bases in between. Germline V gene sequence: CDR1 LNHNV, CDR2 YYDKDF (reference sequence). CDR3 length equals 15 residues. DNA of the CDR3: TGTGCCACCAGCGGCGACAGAGCTGGGGCCAACGTCCTGACTTTC. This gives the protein CATSGDRAGANVLTF. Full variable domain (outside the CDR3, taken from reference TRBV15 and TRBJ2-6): DAMVIQNPRYQVTQFGKPVTLSCSQTLNHNVMYWYQQKSSQAPKLLFHYYDKDFNNEADTPDNFQSRRPNTSFCFLDIRSPGLGDTAMYLCATSGDRAGANVLTFGAGSRLTVL.

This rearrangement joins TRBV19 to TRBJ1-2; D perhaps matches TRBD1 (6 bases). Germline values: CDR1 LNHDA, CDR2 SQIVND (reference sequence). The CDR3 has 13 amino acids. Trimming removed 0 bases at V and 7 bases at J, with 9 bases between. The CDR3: CASSIDPGAGYTF. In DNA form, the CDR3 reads TGTGCCAGTAGTATAGATCCAGGGGCTGGCTACACCTTC.

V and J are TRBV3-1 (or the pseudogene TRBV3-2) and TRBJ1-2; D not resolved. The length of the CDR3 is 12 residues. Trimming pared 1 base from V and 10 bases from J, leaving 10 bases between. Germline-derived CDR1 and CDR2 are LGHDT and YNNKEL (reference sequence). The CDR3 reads CASSQGLTFYTF. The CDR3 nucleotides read TGTGCCAGCAGCCAAGGGCTAACTTTCTACACCTTC.

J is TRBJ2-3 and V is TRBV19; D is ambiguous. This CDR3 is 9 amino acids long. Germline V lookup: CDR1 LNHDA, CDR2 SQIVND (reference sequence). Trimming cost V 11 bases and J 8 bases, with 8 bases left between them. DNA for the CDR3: TGTGCCGAGGATTTTACGCAGTATTTT. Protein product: CAEDFTQYF.

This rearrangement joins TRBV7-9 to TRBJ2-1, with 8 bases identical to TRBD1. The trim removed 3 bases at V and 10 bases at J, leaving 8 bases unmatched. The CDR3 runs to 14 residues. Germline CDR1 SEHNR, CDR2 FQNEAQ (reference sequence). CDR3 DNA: TGTGCCAGCAGCTTCCTTGGACAGGGAAGCGAGCAGTTCTTC. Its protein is CASSFLGQGSEQFF.

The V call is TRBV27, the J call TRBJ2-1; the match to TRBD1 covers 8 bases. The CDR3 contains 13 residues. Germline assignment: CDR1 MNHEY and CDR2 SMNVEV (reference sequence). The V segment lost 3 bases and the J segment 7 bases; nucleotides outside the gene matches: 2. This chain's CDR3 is CASSFDRGNEQFF. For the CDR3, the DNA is TGTGCCAGCAGTTTCGACAGGGGAAATGAGCAGTTCTTC.